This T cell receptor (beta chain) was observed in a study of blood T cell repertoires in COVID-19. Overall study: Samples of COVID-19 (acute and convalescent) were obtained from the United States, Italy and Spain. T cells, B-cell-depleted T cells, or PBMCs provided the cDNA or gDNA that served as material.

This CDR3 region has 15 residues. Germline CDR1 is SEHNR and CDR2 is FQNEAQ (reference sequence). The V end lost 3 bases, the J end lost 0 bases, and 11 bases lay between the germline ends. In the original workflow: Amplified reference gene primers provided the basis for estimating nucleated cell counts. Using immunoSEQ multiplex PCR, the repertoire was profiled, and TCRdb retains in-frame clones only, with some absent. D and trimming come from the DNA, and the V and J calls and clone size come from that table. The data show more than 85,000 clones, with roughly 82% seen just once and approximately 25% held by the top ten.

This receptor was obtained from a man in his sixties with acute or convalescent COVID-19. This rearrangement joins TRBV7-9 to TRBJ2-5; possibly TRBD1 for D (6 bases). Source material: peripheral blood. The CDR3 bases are TGTGCCAGCAGCTTCGGGACACATTACCAAGAGACCCAGTACTTC. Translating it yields CASSFGTHYQETQYF.